Below, 15 T cell receptor beta chains from the same sample are listed, as sequenced in a study of blood T cells in healthy people across ages. A second PCR, run for about 7 to 11 cycles, used a sample-barcoded 5' primer plus a J-beta primer mix. One entry per CDR3 protein results from TCRdb running MiXCR on the 5' RACE reads. The sample holds over a million distinct CDR3 sequences; about 40% are singletons and the top ten take roughly 7.9%. The sequenced material came from blood. The receptors were gathered from a woman aged 18-29 years in good health.

Concerning this clonotype itself: One end of the junction varies from germline; a read error may be responsible. The rearrangement links TRBV28 to TRBJ2-5; D is undetermined. The J call could be wrong; TRBJ2-7 is a better fit for the DNA end. The CDR3 runs to 15 residues. Germline lookup yields CDR1 MDHEN and CDR2 SYDVKM. In DNA, the CDR3 is TGTACCAGCAGTTCTCCGTACAGCGTCTCCTACGAGCAGTACTTC. Amino acid sequence: CTSSSPYSVSYEQYF.

The V call is TRBV7-2, the J call TRBJ2-7, with D possibly being TRBD1 or TRBD2 (5 bases each). The V and J ends lost 3 bases and 0 bases respectively, with 9 bases between them. The germline V gene has CDR1 SGHTA and CDR2 FQGNSA. The CDR3 sequence is 14 residues long. The CDR3 loop reads CASSFGTDSYEQYF. CDR3 DNA sequence: TGTGCCAGCAGCTTCGGGACGGACTCCTACGAGCAGTACTTC.

The chain has TRBV12-3 or TRBV12-4 and TRBJ1-2, with 10 bases aligning to TRBD1. This CDR3 is 15 amino acids long. The V gene end was trimmed by 2 bases and the J gene end by 2 bases; junction bases not matched to a gene: 2. CDR3 residues: CASSLMGQGNYGYTF. CDR3 nucleotides: TGTGCCAGCAGTTTAATGGGACAGGGGAACTATGGCTACACCTTC.

V gene TRBV7-8 combines with J gene TRBJ2-3, with D perhaps TRBD1 (6 bases). Germline V lookup: CDR1 SGHVS, CDR2 FQNEAQ. CDR3 length: 15 residues. Trimming left V 4 bases short and J 4 bases short, with 15 bases between. Here the CDR3 reads CASSSVGSGADTQYF. The CDR3 DNA reads as TGTGCCAGCAGCTCCGTCGGGTCAGGGGCAGATACGCAGTATTTT.

This clonotype was observed a few times. CDR3 in amino acids: CSATDTGTSSTDTQYF. The CDR3 DNA follows: TGCAGTGCTACCGACACCGGGACTAGCAGCACAGATACGCAGTATTTT. The chain employs TRBV20-1 and TRBJ2-3, with 9 bases lining up with TRBD2. J gave up 0 bases and V 4 bases, and 8 bases lay outside the gene matches. This CDR3 comprises 16 residues. Germline CDR1 and CDR2: DFQATT and SNEGSKA (reference sequence).

Note on this clonotype: At one end, the junction sequence differs from germline, possibly due to a read error. The rearrangement links TRBV20-1 to TRBJ2-3; 9 nucleotides line up with TRBD2. This CDR3 comprises 16 residues. Germline CDR1 is DFQATT and CDR2 is SNEGSKA (reference sequence). CDR3 protein: CSARKPGGRAADTRYF. CDR3 bases: TGCAGTGCCCGGAAACCGGGCGGGAGGGCCGCAGATACGCGGTATTTT.

The rearrangement joins TRBV20-1 to TRBJ2-7; 8 positions agree with TRBD2. V was pared by 7 bases and J by 4 bases, with 9 bases of the junction left unmatched. This CDR3 comprises 13 residues. Germline assignment: CDR1 DFQATT and CDR2 SNEGSKA (reference sequence). CDR3 sequence reads: CSGGGTTRYEQYF. DNA for the CDR3: TGCAGTGGCGGGGGGACTACTCGATACGAGCAGTACTTC.

The chain links TRBV27 to TRBJ2-1, with a possible D match to TRBD2 (6 bases). The CDR3 totals 13 residues. V lost 8 bases and J 7 bases, leaving 15 bases between the germline ends. CDR1 is MNHEY and CDR2 is SMNVEV in the germline V gene (reference sequence). CDR3 sequence (DNA): TGTGCCAGCCATAGCGGAGCCCCAAATGAGCAGTTCTTC. Translating it yields CASHSGAPNEQFF.

This clonotype appeared a single time. The rearrangement links TRBV20-1 to TRBJ1-2; D is unresolved. CDR3 length: 12 amino acids. Germline assignment: CDR1 DFQATT and CDR2 SNEGSKA (reference sequence). Deletions cut 5 bases from V and 4 bases from J, with 11 bases between. The CDR3 bases are TGCAGTGCTGGGTCGGGTGCCTATGGCTACACCTTC. This sequence encodes CSAGSGAYGYTF.

This clonotype was counted a few times. The chain recombines TRBV5-1 with TRBJ2-1; D perhaps matches TRBD1 (5 bases). The assigned J gene may be wrong: the sequence end matches TRBJ2-7 better. The CDR3 runs 13 residues. Germline V gene data show CDR1 as SGHRS and CDR2 as YFSETQ. As DNA, the CDR3 is TGCGCCAGCAGCGGGGCCCCCTACAATGAGCAGTACTTC. Residues: CASSGAPYNEQYF.

This clonotype was counted between two and nine times. The chain is built from TRBV20-1 and TRBJ2-1, with unresolved D. The CDR3 spans 15 residues. The V end lost 5 bases, the J end lost 0 bases, and 14 bases lay between the germline ends. The germline V gene encodes CDR1 DFQATT and CDR2 SNEGSKA (reference sequence). The CDR3 protein is CSAERFPSSYNEQFF. Here the CDR3 DNA reads TGCAGTGCTGAGCGTTTTCCGAGCTCCTACAATGAGCAGTTCTTC.

This clonotype was picked up a small number of times. V is TRBV3-1 and J is TRBJ1-1, with 7 nucleotides matching TRBD1. Trimming removed 5 bases from V and 3 bases from J; junction bases left unmatched: 6. CDR1 LGHDT and CDR2 YNNKEL come from the germline V gene (reference sequence). The CDR3 is 14 residues long. CDR3 sequence reads: CASSVRGVDTEAFF. The CDR3, as DNA: TGTGCCAGCAGCGTCAGGGGGGTGGACACTGAAGCTTTCTTT. Combining the CDR3 with reference TRBV3-1 and TRBJ1-1 gives the whole variable domain DTAVSQTPKYLVTQMGNDKSIKCEQNLGHDTMYWYKQDSKKFLKIMFSYNNKELIINETVPNRFSPKSPDKAHLNLHINSLELGDSAVYFCASSVRGVDTEAFFGQGTRLTVV.

The chain is built from TRBV5-1 and TRBJ2-1; tentatively, D is TRBD2 (5 bases). There are 15 residues in the CDR3. V shed 3 bases and J shed 3 bases, with 13 bases lying between them. Germline CDR1 reads SGHRS; CDR2 reads YFSETQ. CDR3 sequence (DNA): TGCGCCAGCAGCTATGAGGGAGCGGACTACAATGAGCAGTTCTTC. This encodes CASSYEGADYNEQFF. Looking up the rest from reference TRBV5-1 and TRBJ2-1 gives the full variable domain: KAGVTQTPRYLIKTRGQQVTLSCSPISGHRSVSWYQQTPGQGLQFLFEYFSETQRNKGNFPGRFSGRQFSNSRSEMNVSTLELGDSALYLCASSYEGADYNEQFFGPGTRLTVL.

V usage is TRBV2 and J usage is TRBJ2-5; D not certain. CDR3 length: 15 residues. With 4 bases removed from V and 1 base from J, the gap between germline ends came to 13 bases. CDR1 is SNHLY, CDR2 FYNNEI, per germline. CDR3 sequence reads: CASSAAKGGQETQYF. The CDR3 nucleotides are TGTGCCAGCAGTGCTGCGAAAGGCGGCCAAGAGACCCAGTACTTC.

This clonotype was seen more than once but under ten times. The chain uses TRBV28 and TRBJ1-2; a weak D match, TRBD1 (6 bases). Germline V gene lookup returns CDR1 MDHEN and CDR2 SYDVKM. Trimming removed 6 bases from V and 2 bases from J, with 16 bases in between. This CDR3 has 15 residues. The DNA for the CDR3 is TGTGCCAGCAGAACCAGACAGGAGCCCAACTATGGCTACACCTTC. Amino acids: CASRTRQEPNYGYTF.